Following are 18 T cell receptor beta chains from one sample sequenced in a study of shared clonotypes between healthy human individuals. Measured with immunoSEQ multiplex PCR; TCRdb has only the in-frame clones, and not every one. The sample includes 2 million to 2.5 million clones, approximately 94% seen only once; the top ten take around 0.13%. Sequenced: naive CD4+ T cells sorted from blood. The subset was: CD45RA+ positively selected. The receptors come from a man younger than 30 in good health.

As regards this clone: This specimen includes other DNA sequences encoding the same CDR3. In DNA form, the CDR3 reads TGCGCCAGCAGCTTGGACGGCGACTATGGCTACACCTTC. This translates into CASSLDGDYGYTF. The chain joins TRBV5-1 to TRBJ1-2; D gene unclear. V lost 0 bases and J 3 bases, leaving 6 bases between the germline ends. The CDR3 spans 13 residues. From germline, CDR1 is SGHRS and CDR2 YFSETQ.

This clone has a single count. CDR3 sequence (DNA): TGTGCCAGCAGTGAACGGCCCAGAACCTATAATTCACCCCTCCACTTT. It codes for CASSERPRTYNSPLHF. This chain joins TRBV6-1 and TRBJ1-6, with D uncertain. Germline V gene lookup returns CDR1 MNHNS and CDR2 SASEGT. CDR3 length equals 16 residues. Trimming left V 2 bases short and J 2 bases short, with 10 bases between.

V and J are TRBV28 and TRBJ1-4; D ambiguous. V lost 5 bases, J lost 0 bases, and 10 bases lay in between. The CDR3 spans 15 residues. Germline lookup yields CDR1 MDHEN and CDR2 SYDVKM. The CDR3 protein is CASSRPGATNEKLFF. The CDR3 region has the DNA TGTGCCAGCAGTCGACCGGGAGCAACTAATGAAAAACTGTTTTTT.

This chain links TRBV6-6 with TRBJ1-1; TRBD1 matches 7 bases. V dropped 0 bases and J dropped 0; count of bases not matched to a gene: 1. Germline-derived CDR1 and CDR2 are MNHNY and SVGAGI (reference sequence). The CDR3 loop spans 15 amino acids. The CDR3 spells CASSYSDRMNTEAFF. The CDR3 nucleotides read TGTGCCAGCAGTTACTCGGACAGGATGAACACTGAAGCTTTCTTT.

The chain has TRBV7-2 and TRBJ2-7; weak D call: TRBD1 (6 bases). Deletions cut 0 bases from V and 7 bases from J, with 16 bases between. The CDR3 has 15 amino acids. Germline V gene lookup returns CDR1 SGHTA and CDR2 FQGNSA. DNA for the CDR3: TGTGCCAGCAGCTTAGCTGTGGGGGCGCAGGGTGAGCAGTACTTC. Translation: CASSLAVGAQGEQYF.

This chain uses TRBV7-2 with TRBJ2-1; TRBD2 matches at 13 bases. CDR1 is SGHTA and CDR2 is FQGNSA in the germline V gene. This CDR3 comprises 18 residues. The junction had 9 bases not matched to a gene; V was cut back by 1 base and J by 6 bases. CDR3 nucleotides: TGTGCCAGCAGCTTAGTAGGCCCGGGACTAGCGGGAATCAATGAGCAGTTCTTC. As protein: CASSLVGPGLAGINEQFF. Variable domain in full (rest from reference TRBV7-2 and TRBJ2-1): GAGVSQSPSNKVTEKGKDVELRCDPISGHTALYWYRQSLGQGLEFLIYFQGNSAPDKSGLPSDRFSAERTGGSVSTLTIQRTQQEDSAVYLCASSLVGPGLAGINEQFFGPGTRLTVL.

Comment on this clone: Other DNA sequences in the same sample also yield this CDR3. The CDR3 DNA sequence: TGTGCCAGCTCACCTGGACAGTACTACGAGCAGTACTTC. Translated, it gives CASSPGQYYEQYF. This chain links TRBV18 with TRBJ2-7; D possibly corresponds to TRBD1 (6 bases). The CDR3 runs to 13 residues. Germline CDR1 and CDR2: KGHSH and LQKENI. V was trimmed by 3 bases and J by 3 bases, leaving 9 bases between them.

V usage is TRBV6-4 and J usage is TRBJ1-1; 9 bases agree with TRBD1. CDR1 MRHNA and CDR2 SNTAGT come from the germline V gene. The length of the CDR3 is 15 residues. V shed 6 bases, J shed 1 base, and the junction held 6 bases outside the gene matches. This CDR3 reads CASRPDRGWNTEAFF. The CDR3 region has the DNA TGTGCCAGCAGGCCGGACAGGGGATGGAACACTGAAGCTTTCTTT.

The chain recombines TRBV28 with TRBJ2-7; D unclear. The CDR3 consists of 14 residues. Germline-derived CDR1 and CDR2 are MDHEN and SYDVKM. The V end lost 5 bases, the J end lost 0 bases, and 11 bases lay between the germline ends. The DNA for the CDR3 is TGTGCCAGCAGTCTTCAGACGCTCTCCTACGAGCAGTACTTC. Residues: CASSLQTLSYEQYF.

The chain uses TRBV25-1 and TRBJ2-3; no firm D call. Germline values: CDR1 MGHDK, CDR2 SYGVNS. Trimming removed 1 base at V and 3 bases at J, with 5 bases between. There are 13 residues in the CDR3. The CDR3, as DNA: TGTGCCAGCAGTGAATCCCAGACAGATACGCAGTATTTT. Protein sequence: CASSESQTDTQYF. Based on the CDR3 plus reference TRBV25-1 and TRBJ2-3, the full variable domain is EADIYQTPRYLVIGTGKKITLECSQTMGHDKMYWYQQDPGMELHLIHYSYGVNSTEKGDLSSESTVSRIRTEHFPLTLESARPSHTSQYLCASSESQTDTQYFGPGTRLTVL.

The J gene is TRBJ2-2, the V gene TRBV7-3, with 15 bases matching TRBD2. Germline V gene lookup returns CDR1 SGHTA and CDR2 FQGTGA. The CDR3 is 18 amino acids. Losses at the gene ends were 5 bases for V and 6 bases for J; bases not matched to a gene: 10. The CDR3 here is CASSPPGLAGGRAGELFF. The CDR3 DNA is TGTGCCAGCAGCCCCCCCGGACTAGCGGGGGGGCGGGCCGGGGAGCTGTTTTTT.

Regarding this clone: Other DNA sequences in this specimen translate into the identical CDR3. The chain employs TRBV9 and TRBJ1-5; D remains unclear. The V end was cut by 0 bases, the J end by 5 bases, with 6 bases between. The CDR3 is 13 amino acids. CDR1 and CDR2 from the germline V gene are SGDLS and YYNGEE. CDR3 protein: CASSVGRDQPQHF. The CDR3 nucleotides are TGTGCCAGCAGCGTAGGCCGGGATCAGCCCCAGCATTTT.

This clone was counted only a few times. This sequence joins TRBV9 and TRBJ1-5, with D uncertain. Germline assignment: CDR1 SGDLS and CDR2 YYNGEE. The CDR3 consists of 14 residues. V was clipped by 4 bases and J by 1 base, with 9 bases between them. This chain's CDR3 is CASSPHSSNQPQHF. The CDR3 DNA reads TGTGCCAGCAGCCCTCACTCCAGCAATCAGCCCCAGCATTTT.

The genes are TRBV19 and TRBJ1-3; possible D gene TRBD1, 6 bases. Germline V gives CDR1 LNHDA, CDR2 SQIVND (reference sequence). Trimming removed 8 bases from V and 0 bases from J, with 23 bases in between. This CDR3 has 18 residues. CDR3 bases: TGTGCCAGTCGGGCGAGACAGGTTTTCTCCGACTCTGGAAACACCATATATTTT. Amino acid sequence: CASRARQVFSDSGNTIYF. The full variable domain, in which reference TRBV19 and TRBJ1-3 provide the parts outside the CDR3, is DGGITQSPKYLFRKEGQNVTLSCEQNLNHDAMYWYRQDPGQGLRLIYYSQIVNDFQKGDIAEGYSVSREKKESFPLTVTSAQKNPTAFYLCASRARQVFSDSGNTIYFGEGSWLTVV.

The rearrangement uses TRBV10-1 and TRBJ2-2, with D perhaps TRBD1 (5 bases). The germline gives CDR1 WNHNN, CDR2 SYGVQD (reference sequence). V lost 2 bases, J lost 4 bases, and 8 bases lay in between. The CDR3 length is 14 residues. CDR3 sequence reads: CASSEGAPTGELFF. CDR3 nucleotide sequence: TGCGCCAGCAGTGAGGGGGCGCCCACCGGGGAGCTGTTTTTT.

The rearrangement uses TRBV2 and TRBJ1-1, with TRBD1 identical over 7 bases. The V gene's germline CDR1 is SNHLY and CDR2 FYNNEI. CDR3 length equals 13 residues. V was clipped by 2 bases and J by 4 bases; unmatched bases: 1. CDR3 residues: CASSEQGVTEAFF. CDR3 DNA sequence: TGTGCCAGCAGTGAACAGGGGGTCACTGAAGCTTTCTTT.

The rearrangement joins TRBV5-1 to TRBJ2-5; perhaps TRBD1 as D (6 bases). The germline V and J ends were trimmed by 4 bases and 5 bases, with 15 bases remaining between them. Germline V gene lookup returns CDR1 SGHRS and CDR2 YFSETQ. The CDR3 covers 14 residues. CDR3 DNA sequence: TGCGCCAGCAGCATATTAAGGGGGTTGGAGACCCAGTACTTC. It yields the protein CASSILRGLETQYF.

CDR3 DNA sequence: TGTGCCAGCAGCTTTGGCAGGGGGCTCTACGAGCAGTACTTC. Encoded protein: CASSFGRGLYEQYF. The chain links TRBV7-2 to TRBJ2-7; 8 bases map to TRBD1. Per germline, CDR1 SGHTA and CDR2 FQGNSA. CDR3 length: 14 amino acids. J was trimmed by 3 bases and V by 3 bases; bases with no gene match: 4.